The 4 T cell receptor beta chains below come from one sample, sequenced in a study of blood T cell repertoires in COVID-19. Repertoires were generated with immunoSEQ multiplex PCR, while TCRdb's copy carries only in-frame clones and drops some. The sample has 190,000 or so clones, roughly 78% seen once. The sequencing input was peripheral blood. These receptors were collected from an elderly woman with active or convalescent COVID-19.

CDR3 sequence: CASRTREGLTQYF. The CDR3 DNA sequence: TGTGCCAGCAGGACGAGGGAGGGGCTAACCCAGTACTTC. The chain joins TRBV27 to TRBJ2-5; 7 bases line up with TRBD2. The CDR3 totals 13 residues. V was pared by 6 bases and J by 8 bases, with 9 bases of the junction left unmatched. Germline values: CDR1 MNHEY, CDR2 SMNVEV (reference sequence).

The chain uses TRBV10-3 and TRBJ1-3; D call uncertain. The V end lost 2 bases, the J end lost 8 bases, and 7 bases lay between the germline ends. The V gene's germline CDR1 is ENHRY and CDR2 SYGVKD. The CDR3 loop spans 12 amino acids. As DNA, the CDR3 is TGTGCCATCAGTGAGGCTCGGGACACCATATATTTT. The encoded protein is CAISEARDTIYF.

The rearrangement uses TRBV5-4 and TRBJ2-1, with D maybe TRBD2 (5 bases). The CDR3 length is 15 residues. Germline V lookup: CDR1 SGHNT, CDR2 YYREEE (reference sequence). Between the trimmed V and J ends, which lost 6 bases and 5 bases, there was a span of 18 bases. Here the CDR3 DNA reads TGTGCCAGCACCAGCGGCGGGTCCCCACACAATGAGCAGTTCTTC. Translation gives CASTSGGSPHNEQFF.

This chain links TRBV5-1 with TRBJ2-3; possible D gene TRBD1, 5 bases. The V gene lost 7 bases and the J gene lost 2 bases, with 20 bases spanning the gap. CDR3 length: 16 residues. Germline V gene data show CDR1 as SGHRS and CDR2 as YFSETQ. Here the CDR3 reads CASSPFQTGTTDTQYF. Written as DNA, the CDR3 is TGCGCCAGCTCCCCGTTCCAAACAGGAACCACAGATACGCAGTATTTT.